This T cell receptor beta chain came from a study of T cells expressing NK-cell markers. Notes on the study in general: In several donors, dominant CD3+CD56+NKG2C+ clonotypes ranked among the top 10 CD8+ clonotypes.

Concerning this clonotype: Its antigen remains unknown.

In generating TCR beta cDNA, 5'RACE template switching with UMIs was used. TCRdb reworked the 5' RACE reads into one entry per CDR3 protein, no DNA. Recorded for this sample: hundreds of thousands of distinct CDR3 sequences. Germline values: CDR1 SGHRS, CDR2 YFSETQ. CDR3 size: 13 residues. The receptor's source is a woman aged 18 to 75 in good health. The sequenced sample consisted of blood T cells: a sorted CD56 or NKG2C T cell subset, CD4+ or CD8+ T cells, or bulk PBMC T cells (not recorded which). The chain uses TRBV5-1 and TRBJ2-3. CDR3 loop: CASSSQLDDTQYF.